The following is a T cell receptor beta chain sequence with its context. Antigen unknown. The CDR3 is made up of 14 amino acids. Looked up from germline, CDR1 is MNHEY and CDR2 is SVGEGT. TCRdb derives one entry per CDR3 protein from the 5' RACE reads, leaving out DNA. This sample's clone table lists about 460,000 distinct CDR3 sequences. The data originate from a study of T cells expressing NK-cell markers. Study findings and constraints: Dominant NKG2C+ clonotypes in about 6 donors made up roughly 1.0-7.5% of CD8+ T cells.

J is TRBJ1-4 and V is TRBV6-2 or TRBV6-3; TCRdb designates TRBD1, a call that cannot be tested without DNA. The sequencing input was blood T cells: a sorted CD56 or NKG2C T cell subset, CD4+ or CD8+ T cells, or bulk PBMC T cells (not recorded which). The TCR was taken from a woman between 50 and 59 years old in good health. The CDR3 region is CASSKGTVNEKLFF.